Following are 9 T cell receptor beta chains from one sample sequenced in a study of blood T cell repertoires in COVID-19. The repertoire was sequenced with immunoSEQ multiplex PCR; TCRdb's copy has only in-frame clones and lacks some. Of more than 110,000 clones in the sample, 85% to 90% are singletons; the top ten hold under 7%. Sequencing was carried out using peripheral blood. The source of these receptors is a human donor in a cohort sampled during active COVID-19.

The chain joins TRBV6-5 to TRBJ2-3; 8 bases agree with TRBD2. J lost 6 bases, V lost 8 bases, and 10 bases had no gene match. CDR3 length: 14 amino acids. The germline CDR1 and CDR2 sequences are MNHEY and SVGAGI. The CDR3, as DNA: TGTGCCAGCTCCCAGGGGATAGCGGGGGATACGCAGTATTTT. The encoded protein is CASSQGIAGDTQYF.

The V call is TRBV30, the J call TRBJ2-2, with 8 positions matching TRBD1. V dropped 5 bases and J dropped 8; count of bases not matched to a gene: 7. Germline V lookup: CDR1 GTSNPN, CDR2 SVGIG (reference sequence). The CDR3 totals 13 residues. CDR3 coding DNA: TGTGCCTGGGGACAGGGCCTCCCAGGGGAGCTGTTTTTT. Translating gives CAWGQGLPGELFF.

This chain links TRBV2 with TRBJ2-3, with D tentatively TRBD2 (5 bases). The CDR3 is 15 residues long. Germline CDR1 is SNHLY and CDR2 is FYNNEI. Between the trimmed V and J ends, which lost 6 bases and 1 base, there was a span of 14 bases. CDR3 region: CASRYERSRTDTQYF. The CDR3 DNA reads TGTGCCAGCAGGTATGAGCGGAGCCGCACAGATACGCAGTATTTT. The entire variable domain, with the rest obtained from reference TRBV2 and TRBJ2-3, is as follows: EPEVTQTPSHQVTQMGQEVILRCVPISNHLYFYWYRQILGQKVEFLVSFYNNEISEKSEIFDDQFSVERPDGSNFTLKIRSTKLEDSAMYFCASRYERSRTDTQYFGPGTRLTVL.

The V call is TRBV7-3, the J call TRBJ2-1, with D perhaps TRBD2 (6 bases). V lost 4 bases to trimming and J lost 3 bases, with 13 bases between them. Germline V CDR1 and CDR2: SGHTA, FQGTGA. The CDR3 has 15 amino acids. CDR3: CASSSGAGIYNEQFF. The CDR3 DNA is TGTGCCAGCAGCTCCGGAGCGGGTATCTACAATGAGCAGTTCTTC.

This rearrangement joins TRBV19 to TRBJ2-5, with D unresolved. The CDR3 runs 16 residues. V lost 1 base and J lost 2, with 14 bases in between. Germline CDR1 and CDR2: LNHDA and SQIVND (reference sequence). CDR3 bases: TGTGCCAGTAGTATAGGGGCAGGAAATATACAAGAGACCCAGTACTTC. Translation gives CASSIGAGNIQETQYF.

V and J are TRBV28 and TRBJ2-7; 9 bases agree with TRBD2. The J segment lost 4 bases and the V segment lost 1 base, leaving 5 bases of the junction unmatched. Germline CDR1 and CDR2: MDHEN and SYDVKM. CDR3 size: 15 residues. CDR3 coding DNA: TGTGCCAGCAGTTTATTCGCGGGGGGGCGTTACGAGCAGTACTTC. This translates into CASSLFAGGRYEQYF.

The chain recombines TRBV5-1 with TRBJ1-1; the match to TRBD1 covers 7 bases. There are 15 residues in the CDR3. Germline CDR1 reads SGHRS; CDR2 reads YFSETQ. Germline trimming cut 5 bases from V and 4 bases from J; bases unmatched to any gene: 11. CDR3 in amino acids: CASSVRPGGSTEAFF. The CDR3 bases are TGCGCCAGCAGTGTACGACCAGGGGGAAGCACTGAAGCTTTCTTT.

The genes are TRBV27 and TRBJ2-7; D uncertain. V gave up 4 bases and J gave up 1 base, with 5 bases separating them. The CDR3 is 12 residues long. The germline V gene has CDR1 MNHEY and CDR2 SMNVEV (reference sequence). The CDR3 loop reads CASSSPSYEQYF. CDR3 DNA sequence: TGTGCCAGCAGTTCCCCATCCTACGAGCAGTACTTC.

CDR3 in amino acids: CASSRLQGARNEQFF. CDR3 coding DNA: TGTGCCAGCAGCCGTTTACAGGGGGCCCGGAATGAGCAGTTCTTC. This chain joins TRBV7-3 and TRBJ2-1, with TRBD1 matching over 9 bases. This CDR3 is 15 amino acids long. Germline CDR1 and CDR2: SGHTA and FQGTGA. V trimming: 5 bases; J trimming: 7 bases; junction bases outside the gene matches: 9.